These 8 T cell receptor beta chains were sequenced from one sample in a study of STAT5B mutations in CD4+ large granular lymphocyte leukemia. Profiling relied on immunoSEQ multiplex PCR, and the TCRdb table lists in-frame clones only, not all of them. The data show about 30,000 clones, around 74% seen once. Sequencing was done on a sample of CD4+ T cells from blood buffy coats. These receptors originate from a human donor in good health.

The chain is built from TRBV9 and TRBJ1-3, with 11 bases lining up with TRBD1. Per germline, CDR1 SGDLS and CDR2 YYNGEE. V dropped 0 bases and J dropped 1; count of bases not matched to a gene: 3. The CDR3 runs to 17 residues. CDR3 sequence (DNA): TGTGCCAGCAGCGTAGGGACAGGGGGCAAGTCTGGAAACACCATATATTTT. This codes for CASSVGTGGKSGNTIYF.

This chain links TRBV29-1 with TRBJ1-3; D ambiguous. The ends were cut back, 5 bases at V and 4 bases at J, with 9 bases in the middle. The CDR3 extends over 12 amino acids. CDR1 SQVTM and CDR2 ANQGSEA come from the germline V gene. The CDR3 is CSVTGYGNTIYF. Here the CDR3 DNA reads TGCAGCGTTACGGGCTACGGAAACACCATATATTTT. Filled out from reference TRBV29-1 and TRBJ1-3, the complete variable domain reads SAVISQKPSRDICQRGTSLTIQCQVDSQVTMMFWYRQQPGQSLTLIATANQGSEATYESGFVIDKFPISRPNLTFSTLTVSNMSPEDSSIYLCSVTGYGNTIYFGEGSWLTVV.

The chain couples TRBV10-3 to TRBJ1-1; 9 positions agree with TRBD1. Germline CDR1 is ENHRY and CDR2 is SYGVKD. The CDR3 sequence is 14 residues long. With 5 bases clipped from V and 1 base from J, the junction kept 2 bases outside the gene matches. This CDR3 reads CAISKGQGNTEAFF. In DNA, the CDR3 is TGTGCCATCAGTAAGGGACAGGGGAACACTGAAGCTTTCTTT.

The genes are TRBV7-2 and TRBJ2-7; D uncertain. In germline, CDR1 is SGHTA, CDR2 FQGNSA. The CDR3 extends over 11 amino acids. V lost 4 bases and J lost 3, with 4 bases in between. The CDR3 DNA reads as TGTGCCAGCAGCTCGCTCTACGAGCAGTACTTC. This encodes CASSSLYEQYF.

This chain links TRBV7-2 with TRBJ1-2, with 8 nucleotides matching TRBD1. From germline, CDR1 is SGHTA and CDR2 FQGNSA. This CDR3 region has 14 residues. The V and J ends lost 4 bases and 2 bases, in that order; junction bases with no gene match: 3. CDR3 residues: CASSYRTGNYGYTF. The CDR3 DNA reads as TGTGCCAGCAGCTACCGGACAGGGAACTATGGCTACACCTTC.

The chain links TRBV6-1 to TRBJ1-5; a weak D match, TRBD1 (6 bases). The CDR3 is made up of 15 amino acids. Looked up from germline, CDR1 is MNHNS and CDR2 is SASEGT. Between the trimmed V and J ends, which lost 3 bases and 1 base, there was a span of 10 bases. The CDR3 reads CASSETGGSNQPQHF. CDR3 coding DNA: TGTGCCAGCAGTGAGACTGGGGGCAGCAATCAGCCCCAGCATTTT.

Regarding this clone: Other nucleotide sequences from this sample produce the same CDR3. The chain has TRBV5-4 and TRBJ2-7; D may be TRBD1 (6 bases). Trimming took off 4 bases at V and 5 bases at J, with 16 bases between the two ends. This CDR3 is 14 amino acids long. CDR1 SGHNT and CDR2 YYREEE come from the germline V gene (reference sequence). CDR3 DNA sequence: TGTGCCAGCAGCGCTCCCGGGACAAGGAACGAGCAGTACTTC. As protein: CASSAPGTRNEQYF.

The rearrangement joins TRBV6-5 to TRBJ2-1; D unresolved. The CDR3 is 11 amino acids. V was trimmed by 8 bases and J by 7 bases, leaving 9 bases between them. Germline values: CDR1 MNHEY, CDR2 SVGAGI. The chain's CDR3 is CASRKGNEQFF. The CDR3 DNA reads as TGTGCCAGCCGGAAAGGGAATGAGCAGTTCTTC.